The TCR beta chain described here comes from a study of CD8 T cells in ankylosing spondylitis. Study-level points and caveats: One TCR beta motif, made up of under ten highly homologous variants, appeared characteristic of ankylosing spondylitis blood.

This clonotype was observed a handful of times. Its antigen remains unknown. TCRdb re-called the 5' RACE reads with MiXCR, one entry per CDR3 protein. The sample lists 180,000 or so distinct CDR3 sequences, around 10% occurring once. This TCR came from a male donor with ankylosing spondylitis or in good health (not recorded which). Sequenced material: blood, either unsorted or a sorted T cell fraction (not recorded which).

In nucleotides, the CDR3 is TGTGCCAGCTCCCCGGGGGCCGCGGTCGAAAAACTGTTTTTT. It is translated as CASSPGAAVEKLFF. This sequence joins TRBV12-3 or TRBV12-4 and TRBJ1-4; TRBD1 might be the D (6 bases). Trimming took 8 bases from V and 8 from J, leaving 18 bases between them. The CDR3 is made up of 14 amino acids.